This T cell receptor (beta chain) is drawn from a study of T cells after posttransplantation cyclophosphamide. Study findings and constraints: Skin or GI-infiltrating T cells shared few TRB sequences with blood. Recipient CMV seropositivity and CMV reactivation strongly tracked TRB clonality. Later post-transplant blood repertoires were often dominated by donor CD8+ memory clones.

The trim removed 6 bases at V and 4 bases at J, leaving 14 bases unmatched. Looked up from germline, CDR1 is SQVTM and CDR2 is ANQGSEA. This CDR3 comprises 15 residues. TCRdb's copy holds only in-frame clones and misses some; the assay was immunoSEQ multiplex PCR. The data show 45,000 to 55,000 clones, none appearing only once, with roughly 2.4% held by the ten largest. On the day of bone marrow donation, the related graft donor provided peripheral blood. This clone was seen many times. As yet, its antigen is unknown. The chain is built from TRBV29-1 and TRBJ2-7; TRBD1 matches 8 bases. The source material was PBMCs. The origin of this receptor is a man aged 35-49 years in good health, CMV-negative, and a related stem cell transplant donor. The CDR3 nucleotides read TGCAGCGTCGCACCACCAAGGACAGGGCCATACGAGCAGTACTTC. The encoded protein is CSVAPPRTGPYEQYF.